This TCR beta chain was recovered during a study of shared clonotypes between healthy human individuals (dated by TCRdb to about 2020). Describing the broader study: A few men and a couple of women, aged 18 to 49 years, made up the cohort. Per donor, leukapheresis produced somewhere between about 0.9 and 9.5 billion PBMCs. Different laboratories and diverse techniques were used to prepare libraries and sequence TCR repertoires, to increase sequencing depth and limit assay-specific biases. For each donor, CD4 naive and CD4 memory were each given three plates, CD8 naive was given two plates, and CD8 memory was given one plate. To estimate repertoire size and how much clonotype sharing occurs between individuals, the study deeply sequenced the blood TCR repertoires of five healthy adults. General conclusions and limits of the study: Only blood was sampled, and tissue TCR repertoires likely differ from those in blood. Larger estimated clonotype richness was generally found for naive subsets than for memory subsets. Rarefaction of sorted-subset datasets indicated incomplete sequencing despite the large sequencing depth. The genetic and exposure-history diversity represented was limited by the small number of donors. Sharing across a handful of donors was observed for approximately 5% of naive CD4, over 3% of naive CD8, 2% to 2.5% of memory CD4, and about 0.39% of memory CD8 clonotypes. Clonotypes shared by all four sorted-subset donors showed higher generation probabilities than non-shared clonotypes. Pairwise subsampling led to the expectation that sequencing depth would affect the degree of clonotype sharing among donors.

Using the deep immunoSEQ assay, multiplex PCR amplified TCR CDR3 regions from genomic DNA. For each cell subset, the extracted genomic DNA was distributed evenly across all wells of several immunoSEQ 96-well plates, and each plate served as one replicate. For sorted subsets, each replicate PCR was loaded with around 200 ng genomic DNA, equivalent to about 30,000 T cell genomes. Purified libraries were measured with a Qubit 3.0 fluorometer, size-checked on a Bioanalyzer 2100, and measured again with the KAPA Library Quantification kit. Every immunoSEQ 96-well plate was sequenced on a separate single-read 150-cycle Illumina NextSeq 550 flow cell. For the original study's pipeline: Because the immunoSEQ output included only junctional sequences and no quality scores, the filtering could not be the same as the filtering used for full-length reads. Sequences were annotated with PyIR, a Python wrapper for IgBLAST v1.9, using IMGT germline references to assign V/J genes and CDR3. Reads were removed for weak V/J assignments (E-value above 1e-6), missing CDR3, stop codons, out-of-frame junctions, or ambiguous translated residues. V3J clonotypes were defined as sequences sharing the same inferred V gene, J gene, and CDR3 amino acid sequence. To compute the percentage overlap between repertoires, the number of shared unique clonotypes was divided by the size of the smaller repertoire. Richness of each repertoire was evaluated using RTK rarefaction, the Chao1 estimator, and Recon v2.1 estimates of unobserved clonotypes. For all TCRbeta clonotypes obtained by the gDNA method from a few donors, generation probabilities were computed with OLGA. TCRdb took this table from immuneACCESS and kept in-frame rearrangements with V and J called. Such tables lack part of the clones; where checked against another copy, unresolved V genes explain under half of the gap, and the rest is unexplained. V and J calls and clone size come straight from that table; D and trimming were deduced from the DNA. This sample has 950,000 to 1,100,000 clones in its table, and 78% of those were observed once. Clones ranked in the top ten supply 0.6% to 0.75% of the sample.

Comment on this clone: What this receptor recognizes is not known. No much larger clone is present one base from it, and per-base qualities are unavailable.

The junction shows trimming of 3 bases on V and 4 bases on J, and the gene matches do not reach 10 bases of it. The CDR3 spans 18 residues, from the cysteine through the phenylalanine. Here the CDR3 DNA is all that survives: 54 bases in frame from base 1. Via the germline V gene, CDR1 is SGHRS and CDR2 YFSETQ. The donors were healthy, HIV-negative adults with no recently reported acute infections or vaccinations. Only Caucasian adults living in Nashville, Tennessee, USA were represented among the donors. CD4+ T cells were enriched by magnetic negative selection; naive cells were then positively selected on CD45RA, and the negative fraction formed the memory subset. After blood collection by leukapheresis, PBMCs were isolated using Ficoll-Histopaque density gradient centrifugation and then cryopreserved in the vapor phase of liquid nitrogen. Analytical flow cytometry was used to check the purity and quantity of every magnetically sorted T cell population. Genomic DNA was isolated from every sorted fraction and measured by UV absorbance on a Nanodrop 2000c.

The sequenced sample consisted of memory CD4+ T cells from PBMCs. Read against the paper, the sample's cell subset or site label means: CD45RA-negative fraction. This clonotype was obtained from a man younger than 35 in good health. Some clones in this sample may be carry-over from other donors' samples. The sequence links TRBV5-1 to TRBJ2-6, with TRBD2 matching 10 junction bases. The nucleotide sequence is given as TGCGCCAGCAGCTACCTTAGCGGGAGGTCTGTCGGGGCCAACGTCCTGACTTTC. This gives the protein CASSYLSGRSVGANVLTF.